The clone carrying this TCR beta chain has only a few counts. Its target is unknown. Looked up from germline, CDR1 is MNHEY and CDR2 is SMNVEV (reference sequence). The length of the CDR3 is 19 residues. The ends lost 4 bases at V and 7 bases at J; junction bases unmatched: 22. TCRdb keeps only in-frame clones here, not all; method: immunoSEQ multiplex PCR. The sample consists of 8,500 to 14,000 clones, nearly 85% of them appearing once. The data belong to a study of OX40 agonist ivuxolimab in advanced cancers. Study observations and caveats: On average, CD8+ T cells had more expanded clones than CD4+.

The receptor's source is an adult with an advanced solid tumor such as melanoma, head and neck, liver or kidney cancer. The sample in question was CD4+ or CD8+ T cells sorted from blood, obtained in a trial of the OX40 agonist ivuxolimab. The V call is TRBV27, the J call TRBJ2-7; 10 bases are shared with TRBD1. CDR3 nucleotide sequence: TGTGCCAGCAGTTCCTCCGGGACAGGGGCCAGGAGGGCCTCGGGGGAGCAGTACTTC. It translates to CASSSSGTGARRASGEQYF.